This T cell receptor (beta chain) appears in the sequencing data of a study of blood T cell repertoires in COVID-19. Overall study: T cells, B-cell-depleted T cells, or PBMCs supplied cDNA or gDNA.

Trimming removed 3 bases from V and 9 bases from J; junction bases left unmatched: 4. The CDR3 is 12 residues long. Germline V lookup: CDR1 MDHEN, CDR2 SYDVKM. In the original workflow: Amplification of reference gene primers was used by the study to estimate nucleated cell counts. Method: immunoSEQ multiplex PCR; TCRdb's copy keeps in-frame clones and lacks some. The V and J calls and clone size were taken over from that table, and D and trimming were inferred from the DNA. The sample has 250,000 to 300,000 clones, around nine tenths seen once. Participants were aged about 18 to 100 years from more than 20 US areas. Resolution of symptoms, clearance, or two negative PCRs was present in recovered Cohort 3 donors.

This clonotype originated in a woman aged 25-40 years who had recovered from COVID-19. V and J are TRBV28 and TRBJ1-1, with 7 bases matching TRBD1. The source material was PBMCs or T cells enriched from blood (not recorded which). CDR3 loop: CASSFLGQQAFF. CDR3 in DNA: TGTGCCAGCAGTTTTCTGGGACAGCAAGCTTTCTTT. The full variable domain, in which reference TRBV28 and TRBJ1-1 provide the parts outside the CDR3, is DVKVTQSSRYLVKRTGEKVFLECVQDMDHENMFWYRQDPGLGLRLIYFSYDVKMKEKGDIPEGYSVSREKKERFSLILESASTNQTSMYLCASSFLGQQAFFGQGTRLTVV.